The clone carrying this T cell receptor beta chain has a handful of counts. Its target is not known. This record comes from a study of CD8+ T cells in alopecia areata. About the research overall: Treated patients were given 5 to 10 mg oral tofacitinib twice daily.

The authors extracted RNA and reverse transcribed it into cDNA as the sequencing template. Sequenced by immunoSEQ multiplex PCR; TCRdb stores in-frame clones only, minus some. The data hold about 270,000 clones, with roughly 63% observed a single time. The V gene's germline CDR1 is MNHEY and CDR2 SVGAGI. This CDR3 spans 14 amino acids. V gave up 4 bases and J gave up 9 bases, with 19 bases separating them. General study findings and limits: Within the top 100, expanded CD8+ clones significantly decreased with tofacitinib, as did scalp clonality.

The treatment was: oral pan-JAK inhibitor, 5-10 mg twice daily. The receptor was isolated from a human donor with alopecia areata. The chain has TRBV6-5 and TRBJ2-7, with a tentative D call TRBD1 (6 bases). The starting material was CD4+ T cells sorted from blood, obtained at week 52, from a patient treated with tofacitinib. Written as DNA, the CDR3 is TGTGCCAGCAGTTCTATAGCAGGGGTCTCGGGGCAGTACTTC. Translation gives CASSSIAGVSGQYF.